This T cell receptor beta chain was captured in a study of OX40 agonist ivuxolimab in advanced cancers. Study background: Given to patients was ivuxolimab, an agonistic anti-OX40 (CD134) antibody. Participants averaged approximately 61 years of age (range roughly 23 to 85) and were 82.7% male. Findings and caveats of the study: Those patients achieving a partial response at 0.1-3.0 mg/kg showed among the lowest clonal expansion.

Data came from immunoSEQ multiplex PCR; TCRdb stores just in-frame clones and leaves some out. The profile shows approximately 33,000 clones, 90% of them singletons. Notes on this clone: Its antigen remains unknown.

The CDR3 extends over 15 amino acids. V shed 2 bases and J shed 6 bases, with 16 bases lying between them. Germline V gene lookup returns CDR1 MNHEY and CDR2 SMNVEV (reference sequence). Specimen: CD4+ or CD8+ T cells sorted from blood, collected in a trial of the OX40 agonist ivuxolimab. The chain joins TRBV27 to TRBJ1-2; D may be TRBD1 (5 bases). This TCR came from an adult with an advanced solid tumor such as melanoma, head and neck, liver or kidney cancer. This chain's CDR3 is CASSLGDGALHGYTF. CDR3 in DNA: TGTGCCAGCAGTTTAGGGGACGGGGCCCTTCATGGCTACACCTTC.